This T cell receptor beta chain was sequenced in a study of CD8 T cells in ankylosing spondylitis. Study observations and caveats: Clones linked to the disease showed a CD8+ phenotype. They occurred at relatively low frequencies in peripheral blood. Seemingly distinctive of ankylosing spondylitis blood was a TCR beta motif formed by eight highly homologous variants.

This CDR3 comprises 13 residues. Trimming stripped 6 bases from V and 8 bases from J, with 14 bases between. CDR1 and CDR2 from the germline V gene are SGHNT and YENEEA. Using quantitative 5'-RACE with molecular barcodes, the authors made TCR beta libraries. One entry per CDR3 protein results from TCRdb running MiXCR on the 5' RACE reads. The sample consists of a few hundred thousand distinct CDR3 sequences, about 20% of them appearing once. To note about this clonotype: Its antigen is undetermined.

Sequencing used blood, either unsorted or a sorted T cell fraction (not recorded which). The sequence was obtained from a male donor with ankylosing spondylitis. This chain joins TRBV11-3 and TRBJ2-1; D might be TRBD1 (6 bases). The CDR3 protein is CASSSQEGDEQFF. CDR3 DNA: TGTGCCAGCAGTTCACAAGAGGGGGATGAGCAGTTCTTC.